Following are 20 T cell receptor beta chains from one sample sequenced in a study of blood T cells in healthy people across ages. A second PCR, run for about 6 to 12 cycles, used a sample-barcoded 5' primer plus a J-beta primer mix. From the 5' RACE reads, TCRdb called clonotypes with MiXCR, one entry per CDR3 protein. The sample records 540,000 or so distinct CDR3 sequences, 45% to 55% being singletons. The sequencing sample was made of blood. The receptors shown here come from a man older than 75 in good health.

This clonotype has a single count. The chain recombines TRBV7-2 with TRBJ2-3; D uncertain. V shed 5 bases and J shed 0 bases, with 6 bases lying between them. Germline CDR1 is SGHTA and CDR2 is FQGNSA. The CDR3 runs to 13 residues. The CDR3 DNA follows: TGTGCCAGCAGCAAGCAAAGCACAGATACGCAGTATTTT. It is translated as CASSKQSTDTQYF.

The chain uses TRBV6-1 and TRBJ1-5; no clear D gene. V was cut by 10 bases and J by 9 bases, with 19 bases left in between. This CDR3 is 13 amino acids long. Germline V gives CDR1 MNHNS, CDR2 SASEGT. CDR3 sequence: CATSIGLEWPQHF. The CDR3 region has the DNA TGTGCCACCAGCATCGGGTTAGAGTGGCCCCAGCATTTT.

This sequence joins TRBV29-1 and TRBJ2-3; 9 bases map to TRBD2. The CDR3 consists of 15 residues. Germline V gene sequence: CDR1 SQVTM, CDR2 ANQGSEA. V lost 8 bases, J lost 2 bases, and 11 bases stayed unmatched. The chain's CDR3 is CSNELLAGTTDTQYF. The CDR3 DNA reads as TGCAGCAATGAGTTGCTAGCGGGAACCACAGATACGCAGTATTTT.

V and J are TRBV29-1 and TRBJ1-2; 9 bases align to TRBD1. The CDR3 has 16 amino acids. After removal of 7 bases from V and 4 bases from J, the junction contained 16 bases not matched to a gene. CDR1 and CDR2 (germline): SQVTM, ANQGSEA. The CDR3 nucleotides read TGCAGCGCCTATCCTCCCCCGGGACAGGGACCCTATGGCTACACCTTC. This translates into CSAYPPPGQGPYGYTF.

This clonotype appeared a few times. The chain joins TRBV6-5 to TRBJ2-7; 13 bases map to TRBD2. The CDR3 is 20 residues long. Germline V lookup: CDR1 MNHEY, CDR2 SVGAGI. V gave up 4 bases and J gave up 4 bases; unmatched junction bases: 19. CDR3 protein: CASSSQSLAGGNPLRYEQYF. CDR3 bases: TGTGCCAGCAGTTCCCAGTCACTAGCGGGGGGGAACCCCCTTCGGTACGAGCAGTACTTC.

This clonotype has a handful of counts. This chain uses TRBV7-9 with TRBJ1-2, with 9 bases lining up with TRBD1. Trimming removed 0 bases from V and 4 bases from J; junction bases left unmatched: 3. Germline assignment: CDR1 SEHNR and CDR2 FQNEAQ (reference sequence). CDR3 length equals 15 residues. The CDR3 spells CASSLAGQGTYGYTF. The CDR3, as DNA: TGTGCCAGCAGCTTAGCGGGACAGGGTACCTATGGCTACACCTTC.

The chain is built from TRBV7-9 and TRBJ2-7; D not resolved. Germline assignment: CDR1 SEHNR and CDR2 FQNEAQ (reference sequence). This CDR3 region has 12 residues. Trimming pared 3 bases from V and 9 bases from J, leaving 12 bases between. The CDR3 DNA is TGTGCCAGCAGCTTGCCCGAGTCCAGGCAGTACTTC. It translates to CASSLPESRQYF.

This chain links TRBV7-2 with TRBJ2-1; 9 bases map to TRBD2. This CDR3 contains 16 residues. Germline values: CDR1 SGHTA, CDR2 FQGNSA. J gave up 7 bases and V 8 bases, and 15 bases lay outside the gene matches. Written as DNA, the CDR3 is TGTGCCAGCGCAATAGCGTGGCTAGCGGGAAGGAATGAGCAGTTCTTC. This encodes CASAIAWLAGRNEQFF.

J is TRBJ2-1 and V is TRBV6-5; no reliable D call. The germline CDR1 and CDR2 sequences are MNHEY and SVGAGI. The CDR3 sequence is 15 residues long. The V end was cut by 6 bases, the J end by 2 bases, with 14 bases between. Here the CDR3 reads CASSPNLRTYNEQFF. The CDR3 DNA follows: TGTGCCAGCAGCCCCAATCTCAGGACCTACAATGAGCAGTTCTTC.

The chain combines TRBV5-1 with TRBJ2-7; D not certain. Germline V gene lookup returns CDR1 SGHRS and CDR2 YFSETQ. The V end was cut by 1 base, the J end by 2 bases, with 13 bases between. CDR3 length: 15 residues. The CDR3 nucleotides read TGCGCCAGCAGCTTGACCGGAGATCTAACCTACGAGCAGTACTTC. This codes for CASSLTGDLTYEQYF.

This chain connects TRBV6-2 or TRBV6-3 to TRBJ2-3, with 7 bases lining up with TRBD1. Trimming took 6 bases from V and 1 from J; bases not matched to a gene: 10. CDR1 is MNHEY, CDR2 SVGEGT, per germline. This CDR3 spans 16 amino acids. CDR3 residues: CASSPPTGTRTDTQYF. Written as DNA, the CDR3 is TGTGCCAGCAGCCCGCCGACAGGGACCCGCACAGATACGCAGTATTTT.

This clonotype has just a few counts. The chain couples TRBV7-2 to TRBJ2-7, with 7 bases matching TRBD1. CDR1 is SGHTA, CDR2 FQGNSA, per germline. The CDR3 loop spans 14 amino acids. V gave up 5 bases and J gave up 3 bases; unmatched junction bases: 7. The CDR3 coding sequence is TGTGCCAGCAGCCCCGGGACAGTTGTCTACGAGCAGTACTTC. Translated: CASSPGTVVYEQYF.

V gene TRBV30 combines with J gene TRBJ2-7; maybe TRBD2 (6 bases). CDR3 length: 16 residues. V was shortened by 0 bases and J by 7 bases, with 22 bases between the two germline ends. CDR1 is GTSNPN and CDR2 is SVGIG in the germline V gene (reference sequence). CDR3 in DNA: TGTGCCTGGAGTGTAGGCGGGGTGTCCCTTTCTACTGAGCAGTACTTC. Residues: CAWSVGGVSLSTEQYF.

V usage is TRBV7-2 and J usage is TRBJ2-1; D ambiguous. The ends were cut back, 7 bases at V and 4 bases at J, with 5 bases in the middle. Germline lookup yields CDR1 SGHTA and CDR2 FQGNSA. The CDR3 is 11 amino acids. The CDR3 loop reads CASKIYNEQFF. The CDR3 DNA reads TGTGCCAGCAAGATATACAATGAGCAGTTCTTC.

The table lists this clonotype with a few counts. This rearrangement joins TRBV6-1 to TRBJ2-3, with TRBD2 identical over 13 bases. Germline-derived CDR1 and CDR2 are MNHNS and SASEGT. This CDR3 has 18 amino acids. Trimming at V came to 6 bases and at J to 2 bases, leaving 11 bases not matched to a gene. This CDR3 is CASRPTGLAGAFTDTQYF. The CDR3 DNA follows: TGTGCCAGCAGACCAACCGGACTAGCGGGGGCTTTCACAGATACGCAGTATTTT.

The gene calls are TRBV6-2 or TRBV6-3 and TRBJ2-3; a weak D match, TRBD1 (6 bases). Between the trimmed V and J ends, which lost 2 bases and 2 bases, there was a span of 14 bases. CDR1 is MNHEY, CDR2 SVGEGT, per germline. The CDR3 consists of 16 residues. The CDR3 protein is CASSYGGQQSTDTQYF. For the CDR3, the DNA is TGTGCCAGCAGTTACGGTGGACAGCAGTCCACAGATACGCAGTATTTT.

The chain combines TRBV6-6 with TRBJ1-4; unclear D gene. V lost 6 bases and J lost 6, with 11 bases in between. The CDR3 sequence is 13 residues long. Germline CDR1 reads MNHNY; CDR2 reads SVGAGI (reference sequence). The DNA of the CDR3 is TGTGCCAGCAGAGTTTCCTGGGATGAAAAACTGTTTTTT. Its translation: CASRVSWDEKLFF.

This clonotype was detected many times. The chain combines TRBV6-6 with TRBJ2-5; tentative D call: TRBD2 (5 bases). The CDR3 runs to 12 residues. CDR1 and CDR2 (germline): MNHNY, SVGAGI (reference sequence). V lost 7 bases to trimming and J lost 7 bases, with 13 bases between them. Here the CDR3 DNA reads TGTGCCAGCAACGGAGGAGGTGGGACCCAGTACTTC. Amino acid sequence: CASNGGGGTQYF.

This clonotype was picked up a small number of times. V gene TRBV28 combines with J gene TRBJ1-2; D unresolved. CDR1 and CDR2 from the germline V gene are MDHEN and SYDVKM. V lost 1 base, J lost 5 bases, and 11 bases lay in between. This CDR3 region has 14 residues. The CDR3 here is CASSLSGPRYGYTF. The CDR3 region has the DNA TGTGCCAGCAGTTTATCCGGGCCGAGGTATGGCTACACCTTC.

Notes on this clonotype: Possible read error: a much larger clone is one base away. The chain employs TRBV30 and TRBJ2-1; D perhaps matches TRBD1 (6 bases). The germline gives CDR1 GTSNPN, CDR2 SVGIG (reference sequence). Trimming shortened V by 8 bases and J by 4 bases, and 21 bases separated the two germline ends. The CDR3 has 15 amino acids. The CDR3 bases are TGTGCCCGGAATAGGGGACAAGCTCTTTACAATGAGCAGTTCTTC. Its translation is CARNRGQALYNEQFF.